This T cell receptor (beta chain) was recovered during a study of blood T cell repertoires in COVID-19 (TCRdb year 2020). The study in broad terms: Collaborator samples came from the United States, Italy and Spain and covered acute and convalescent phases of COVID-19. The material from the prospective study consisted of cDNA or gDNA derived from T cells, B-cell-depleted T cells, or PBMCs. A de-identified subject ID, COVID-19 status, age in years and sex were almost always included in the sample metadata. The repertoires were released in a freely available public database meant as a resource for research on the immune response to SARS-CoV-2. HLA class I and class II types, where available, came from metadata supplied by the sample provider rather than from assay-based typing. Deeply sampled blood TCRbeta repertoires from subjects exposed to, actively infected with, or recovered from COVID-19 were included in the dataset. The samples were drawn from two sources: the first 160 participants of the ongoing ImmuneRACE study, and 1,200 or so subjects contributed by 6 global collaborators. Broader findings and caveats from the paper: Clinical and demographic metadata were provided uncurated, with the amount varying by source and participant.

Participants in the prospective study were enrolled through a virtual design, were aged roughly 18 to 100 years, and lived in 24 United States geographic areas. In the prospective study, cohorts were assigned on the basis of participant-reported clinical history obtained from a screening survey and a study questionnaire. ImmuneRACE Cohort 3 recovered participants were defined by two consecutive negative NP/OP PCR tests, healthcare professional clearance, or symptom resolution. In the prospective study, whole blood, serum and a nasopharyngeal or oropharyngeal swab were collected from each participant by mobile phlebotomists. Participants in the prospective study had the option to provide additional blood draws and questionnaires over a roughly 2-month period. Before DNA extraction, prospective study blood samples were shipped either frozen or at room temperature. On this clone itself: Which antigen it targets is not known. Per-base qualities were not stored, and no clone one base away is much larger.

TCRbeta CDR3 regions were amplified from genomic DNA using the immunoSEQ Assay, a bias-controlled multiplex PCR. The paper's processing steps were these. Within the assay, amplification of reference gene primers was used to estimate how many nucleated cells each sample contained. To quantify the absolute abundance of each unique TCRbeta CDR3 rearrangement, sequence reads were collapsed and filtered. For each sample, productive Simpson clonality was calculated as the square root of Simpson's diversity index over productive rearrangements. In TCRdb, the immuneACCESS table is reduced to in-frame sequences with V and J assigned. These tables do not hold every clone; where another copy was compared, an unresolved V gene accounts for under half, and the others remain unexplained. V, J and clone size are those of that table, while D and trimming were read from the DNA. The sample records approximately 450,000 clones, 75% to 90% of which are singletons. Roughly 1.1% of the sample is in the top ten clones.

V is pruned by 3 bases and J by 9 bases, leaving 3 bases of the junction without a gene match. Taken from cysteine to phenylalanine, the CDR3 has 13 residues. The only DNA kept is the CDR3, 39 bases in frame from the first base. CDR1 is given as SGHVS and CDR2 as FQNEAQ, both from the germline V gene. Sample: PBMCs or T cells enriched from blood (not recorded which). This receptor was identified in a man aged 30-40 years who had recovered from COVID-19. The V and J segments used are TRBV7-8 and TRBJ2-1; TRBD2 lines up with 9 middle nucleotides. The DNA reads TGTGCCAGCAGCTTTAGCGGGAGCTTTGAGCAGTTCTTC. It translates as CASSFSGSFEQFF.